This TCR beta chain appears in the sequencing data of a study of Ad26.COV2.S vaccination and SARS-CoV-2 variants. Study-level findings and limits: Measurement of non-spike TCR breadth gave similar results in vaccine and placebo recipients. Using TCR breadth and depth analyses may have led to underestimated total T cell responses. Vaccinees displayed broader spike-specific TCR repertoires than placebo recipients.

The data were produced by immunoSEQ multiplex PCR, yet TCRdb's version contains in-frame clones alone and is incomplete. The sample lists about 350,000 clones, around 89% occurring once. The CDR3 contains 13 residues. Germline CDR1 and CDR2: SGDLS and YYNGEE. V was trimmed by 0 bases and J by 3 bases, leaving 6 bases between them. Treatment indicated: 15 to 20 received Ad26.COV2.S at low or high dose, single or two shots; roughly 5 received placebo; per-sample allocation not given. Vaccine and placebo recipients were sampled on day 63 after the first injection. An Ad26 vector was used to express Wuhan-strain SARS-CoV-2 spike as the vaccine. For this clone: Antigen unknown.

The TCR originated in a person aged 18-65 years who received the Ad26.COV2.S COVID-19 vaccine or a placebo. The chain joins TRBV9 to TRBJ1-2; D not resolved. Material: peripheral blood, obtained in a trial of Ad26.COV2.S vaccine versus placebo. Written as DNA, the CDR3 is TGTGCCAGCAGCGTAGATCCGGACTATGGCTACACCTTC. Translating it yields CASSVDPDYGYTF.